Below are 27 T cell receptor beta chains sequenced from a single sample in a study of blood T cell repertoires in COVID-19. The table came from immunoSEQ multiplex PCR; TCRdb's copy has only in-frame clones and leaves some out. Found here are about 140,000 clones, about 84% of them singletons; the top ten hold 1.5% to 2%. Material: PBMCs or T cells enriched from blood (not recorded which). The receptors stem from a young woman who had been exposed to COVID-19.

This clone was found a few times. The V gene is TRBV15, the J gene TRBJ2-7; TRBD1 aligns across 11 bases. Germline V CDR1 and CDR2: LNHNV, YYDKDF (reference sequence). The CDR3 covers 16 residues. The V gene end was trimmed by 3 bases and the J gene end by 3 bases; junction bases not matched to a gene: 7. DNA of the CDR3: TGTGCCACCAGCAGGATCCCGGGACAGGGGGTCTACGAGCAGTACTTC. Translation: CATSRIPGQGVYEQYF.

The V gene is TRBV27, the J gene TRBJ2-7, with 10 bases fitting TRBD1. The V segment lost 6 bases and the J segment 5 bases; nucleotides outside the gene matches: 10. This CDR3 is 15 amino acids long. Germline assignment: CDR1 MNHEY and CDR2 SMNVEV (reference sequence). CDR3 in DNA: TGTGCCAGCAGCTCCTTGGGACAGGGGCTAAACGAGCAGTACTTC. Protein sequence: CASSSLGQGLNEQYF.

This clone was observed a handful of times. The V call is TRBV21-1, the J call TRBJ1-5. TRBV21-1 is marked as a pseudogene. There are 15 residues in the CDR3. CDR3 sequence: CASSRGRDSNQPQHF. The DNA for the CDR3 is TGTGCCAGCAGCAGGGGGAGGGATAGCAATCAGCCCCAGCATTTT.

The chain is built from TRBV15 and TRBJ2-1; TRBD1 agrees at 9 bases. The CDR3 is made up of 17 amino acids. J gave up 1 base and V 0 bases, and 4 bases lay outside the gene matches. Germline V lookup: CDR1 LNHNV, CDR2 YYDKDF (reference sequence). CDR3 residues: CATSRDLGQGSYNEQFF. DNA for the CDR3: TGTGCCACCAGCAGAGATTTGGGACAGGGATCCTACAATGAGCAGTTCTTC.

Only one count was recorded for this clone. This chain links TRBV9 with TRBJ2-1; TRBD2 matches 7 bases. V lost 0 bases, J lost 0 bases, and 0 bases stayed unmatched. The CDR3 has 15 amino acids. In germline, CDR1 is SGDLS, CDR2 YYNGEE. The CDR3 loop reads CASSVAGGSYNEQFF. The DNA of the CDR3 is TGTGCCAGCAGCGTAGCGGGAGGCTCCTACAATGAGCAGTTCTTC.

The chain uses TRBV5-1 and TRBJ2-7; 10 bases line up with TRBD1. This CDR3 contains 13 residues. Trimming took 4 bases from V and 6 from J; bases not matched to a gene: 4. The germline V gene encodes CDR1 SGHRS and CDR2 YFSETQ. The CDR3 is CASSLGQGIEQYF. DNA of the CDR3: TGCGCCAGCAGCCTGGGACAGGGGATCGAGCAGTACTTC.

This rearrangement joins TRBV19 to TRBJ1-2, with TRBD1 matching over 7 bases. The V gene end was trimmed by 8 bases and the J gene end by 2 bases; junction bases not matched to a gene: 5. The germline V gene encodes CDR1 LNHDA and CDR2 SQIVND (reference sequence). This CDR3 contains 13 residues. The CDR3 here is CASGTDANYGYTF. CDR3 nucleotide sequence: TGTGCCAGTGGGACAGACGCAAACTATGGCTACACCTTC.

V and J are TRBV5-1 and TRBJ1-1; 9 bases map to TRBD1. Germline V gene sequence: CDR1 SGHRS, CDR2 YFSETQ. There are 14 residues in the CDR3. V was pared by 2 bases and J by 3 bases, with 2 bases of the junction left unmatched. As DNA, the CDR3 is TGCGCCAGCAGCTTACAGGGGGCCTACACTGAAGCTTTCTTT. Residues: CASSLQGAYTEAFF.

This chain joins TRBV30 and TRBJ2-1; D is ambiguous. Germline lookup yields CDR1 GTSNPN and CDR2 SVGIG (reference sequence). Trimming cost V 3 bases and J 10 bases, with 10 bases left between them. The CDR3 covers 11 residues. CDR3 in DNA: TGTGCCTGGAGCGCCCCGGTGGAGCAGTTCTTC. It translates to CAWSAPVEQFF. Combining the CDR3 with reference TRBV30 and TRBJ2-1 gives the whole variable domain SQTIHQWPATLVQPVGSPLSLECTVEGTSNPNLYWYRQAAGRGLQLLFYSVGIGQISSEVPQNLSASRPQDRQFILSSKKLLLSDSGFYLCAWSAPVEQFFGPGTRLTVL.

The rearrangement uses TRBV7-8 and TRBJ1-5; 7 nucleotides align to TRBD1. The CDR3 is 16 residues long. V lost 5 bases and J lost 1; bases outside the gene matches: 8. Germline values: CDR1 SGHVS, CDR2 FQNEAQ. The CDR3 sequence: CASSKTGTASNQPQHF. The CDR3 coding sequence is TGTGCCAGCAGCAAGACCGGGACAGCGAGCAATCAGCCCCAGCATTTT. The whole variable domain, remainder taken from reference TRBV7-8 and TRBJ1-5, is GAGVSQSPRYKVAKRGQDVALRCDPISGHVSLFWYQQALGQGPEFLTYFQNEAQLDKSGLPSDRFFAERPEGSVSTLKIQRTQQEDSAVYLCASSKTGTASNQPQHFGDGTRLSIL.

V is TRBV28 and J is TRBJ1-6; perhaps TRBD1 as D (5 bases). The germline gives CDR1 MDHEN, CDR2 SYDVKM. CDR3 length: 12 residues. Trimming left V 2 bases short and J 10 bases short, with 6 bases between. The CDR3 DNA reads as TGTGCCAGCAGTTTAGGGGGGTCACCCCTCCACTTT. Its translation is CASSLGGSPLHF.

CDR3 sequence reads: CASSQAIAGVYNEQFF. CDR3 in DNA: TGCGCCAGCAGCCAAGCGATAGCGGGAGTATACAATGAGCAGTTCTTC. The V and J genes are TRBV4-1 and TRBJ2-1; 9 bases agree with TRBD2. The V gene's germline CDR1 is MGHRA and CDR2 YSYEKL. The CDR3 covers 16 residues. V shed 1 base and J 4 bases; nucleotides not matched to a gene: 5.

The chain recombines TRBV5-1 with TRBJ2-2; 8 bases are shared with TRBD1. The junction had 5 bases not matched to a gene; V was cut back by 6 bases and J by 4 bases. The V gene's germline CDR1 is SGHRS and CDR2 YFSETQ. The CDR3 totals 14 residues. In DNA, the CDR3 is TGCGCCAGCATGGGCAGGGGGCGCACCGGGGAGCTGTTTTTT. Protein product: CASMGRGRTGELFF. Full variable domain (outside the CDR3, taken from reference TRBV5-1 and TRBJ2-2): KAGVTQTPRYLIKTRGQQVTLSCSPISGHRSVSWYQQTPGQGLQFLFEYFSETQRNKGNFPGRFSGRQFSNSRSEMNVSTLELGDSALYLCASMGRGRTGELFFGEGSRLTVL.

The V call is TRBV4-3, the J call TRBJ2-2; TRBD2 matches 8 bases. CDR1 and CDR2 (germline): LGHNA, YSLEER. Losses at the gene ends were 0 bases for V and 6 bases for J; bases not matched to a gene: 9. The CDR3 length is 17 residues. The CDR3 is CASSQDSSGSLSGELFF. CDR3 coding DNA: TGCGCCAGCAGCCAAGACTCCAGCGGGAGTCTCTCCGGGGAGCTGTTTTTT.

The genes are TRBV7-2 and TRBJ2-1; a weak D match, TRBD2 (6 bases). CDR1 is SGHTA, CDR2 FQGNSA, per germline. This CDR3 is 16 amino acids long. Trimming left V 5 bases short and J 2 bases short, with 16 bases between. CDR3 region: CASSLQAGTTYNEQFF. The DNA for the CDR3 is TGTGCCAGCAGCCTCCAGGCGGGAACGACCTACAATGAGCAGTTCTTC.

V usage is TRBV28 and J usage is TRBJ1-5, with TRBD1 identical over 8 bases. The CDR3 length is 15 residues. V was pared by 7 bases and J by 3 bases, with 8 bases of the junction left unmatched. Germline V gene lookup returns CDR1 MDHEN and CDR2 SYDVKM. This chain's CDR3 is CASITGGQSNQPQHF. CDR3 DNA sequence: TGTGCCAGCATTACAGGGGGACAGTCCAATCAGCCCCAGCATTTT.

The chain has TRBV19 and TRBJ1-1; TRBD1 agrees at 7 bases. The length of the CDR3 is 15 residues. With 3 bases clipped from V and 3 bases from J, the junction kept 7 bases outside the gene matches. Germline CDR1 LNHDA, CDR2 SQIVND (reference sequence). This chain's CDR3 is CASSMTGSGYTEAFF. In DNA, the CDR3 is TGTGCCAGTAGTATGACAGGGAGTGGGTACACTGAAGCTTTCTTT.

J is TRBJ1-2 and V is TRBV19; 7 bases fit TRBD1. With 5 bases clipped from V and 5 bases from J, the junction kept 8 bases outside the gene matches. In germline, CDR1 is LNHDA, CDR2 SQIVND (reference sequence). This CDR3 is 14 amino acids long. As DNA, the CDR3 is TGTGCCAGTAGTGGAGGGACAGCCGAGTATGGCTACACCTTC. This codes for CASSGGTAEYGYTF.

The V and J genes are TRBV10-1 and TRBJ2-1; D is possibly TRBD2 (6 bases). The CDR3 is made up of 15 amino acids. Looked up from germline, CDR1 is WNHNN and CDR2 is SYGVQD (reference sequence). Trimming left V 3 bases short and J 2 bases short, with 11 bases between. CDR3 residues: CASSEVGGAYNEQFF. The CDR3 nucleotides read TGCGCCAGCAGTGAAGTCGGGGGTGCCTACAATGAGCAGTTCTTC.

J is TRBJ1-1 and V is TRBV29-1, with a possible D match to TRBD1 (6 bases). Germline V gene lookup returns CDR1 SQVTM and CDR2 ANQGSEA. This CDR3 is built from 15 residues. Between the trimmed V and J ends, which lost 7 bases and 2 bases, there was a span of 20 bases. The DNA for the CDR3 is TGCAGCGCGACACCGCTCAGGGGCACCAACACTGAAGCTTTCTTT. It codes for CSATPLRGTNTEAFF.

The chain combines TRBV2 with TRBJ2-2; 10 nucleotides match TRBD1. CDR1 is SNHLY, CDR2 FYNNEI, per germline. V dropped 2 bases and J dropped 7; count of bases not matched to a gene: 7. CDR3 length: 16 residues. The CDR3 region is CASSEPTGGENGELFF. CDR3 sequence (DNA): TGTGCCAGCAGTGAACCGACAGGGGGCGAGAACGGGGAGCTGTTTTTT.

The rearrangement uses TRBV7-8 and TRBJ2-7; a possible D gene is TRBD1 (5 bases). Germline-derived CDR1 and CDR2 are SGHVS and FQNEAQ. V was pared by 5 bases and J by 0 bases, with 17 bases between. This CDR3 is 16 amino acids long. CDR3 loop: CASSPRAEISSYEQYF. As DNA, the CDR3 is TGTGCCAGCAGCCCCAGGGCAGAGATTTCCTCCTACGAGCAGTACTTC.

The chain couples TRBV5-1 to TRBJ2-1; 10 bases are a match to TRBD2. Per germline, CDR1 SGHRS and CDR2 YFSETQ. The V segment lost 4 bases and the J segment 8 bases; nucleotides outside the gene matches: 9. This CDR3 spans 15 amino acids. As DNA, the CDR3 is TGCGCCAGCAGCCCTACTAGCGGGAATCGGCATGAGCAGTTCTTC. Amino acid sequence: CASSPTSGNRHEQFF.

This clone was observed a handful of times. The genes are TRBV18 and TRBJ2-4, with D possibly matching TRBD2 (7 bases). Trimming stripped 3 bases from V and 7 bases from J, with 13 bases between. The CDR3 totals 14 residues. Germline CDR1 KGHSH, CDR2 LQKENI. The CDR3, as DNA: TGTGCCAGCTCACCGGACGAGGGGGGGAACATTCAGTACTTC. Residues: CASSPDEGGNIQYF.

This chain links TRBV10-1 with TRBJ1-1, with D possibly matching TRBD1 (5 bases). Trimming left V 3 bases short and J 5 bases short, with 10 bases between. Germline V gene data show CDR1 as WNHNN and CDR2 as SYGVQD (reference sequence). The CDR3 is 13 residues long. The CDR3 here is CASSDGQGTEAFF. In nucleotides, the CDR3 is TGCGCCAGCAGTGATGGGCAGGGAACTGAAGCTTTCTTT.

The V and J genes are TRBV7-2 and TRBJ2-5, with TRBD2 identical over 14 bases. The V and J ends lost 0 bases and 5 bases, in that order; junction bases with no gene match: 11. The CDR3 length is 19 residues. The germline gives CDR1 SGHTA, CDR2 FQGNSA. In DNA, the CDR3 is TGTGCCAGCAGCTTAGCGCTAGGACTAGCGGGAGGTCGTTGGGAGACCCAGTACTTC. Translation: CASSLALGLAGGRWETQYF. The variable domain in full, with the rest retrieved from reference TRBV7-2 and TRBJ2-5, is GAGVSQSPSNKVTEKGKDVELRCDPISGHTALYWYRQSLGQGLEFLIYFQGNSAPDKSGLPSDRFSAERTGGSVSTLTIQRTQQEDSAVYLCASSLALGLAGGRWETQYFGPGTRLLVL.

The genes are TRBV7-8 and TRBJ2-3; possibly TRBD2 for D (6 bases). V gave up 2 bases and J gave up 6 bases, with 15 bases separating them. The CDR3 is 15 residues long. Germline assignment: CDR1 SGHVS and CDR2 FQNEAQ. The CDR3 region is CASSLMEGTWDTQYF. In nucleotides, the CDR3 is TGTGCCAGCAGCTTAATGGAGGGGACCTGGGATACGCAGTATTTT.